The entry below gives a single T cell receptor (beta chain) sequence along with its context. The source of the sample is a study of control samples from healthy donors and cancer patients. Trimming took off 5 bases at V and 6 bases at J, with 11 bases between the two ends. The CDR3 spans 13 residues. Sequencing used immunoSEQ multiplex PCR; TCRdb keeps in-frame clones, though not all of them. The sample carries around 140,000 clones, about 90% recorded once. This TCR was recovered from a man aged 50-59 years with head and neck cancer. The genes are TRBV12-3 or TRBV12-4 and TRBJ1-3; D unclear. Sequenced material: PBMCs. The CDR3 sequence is CASSRREENTIYF. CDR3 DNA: TGTGCCAGCAGTCGACGCGAGGAAAACACCATATATTTT.